The 5 T cell receptor beta chains below come from one sample, sequenced in a study of blood T cell repertoires in COVID-19. The method was immunoSEQ multiplex PCR; TCRdb's version includes in-frame clones alone and lacks a portion of them. Found here are 200,000 to 250,000 clones, around 83% of them singletons; the top ten hold around 1%. Sequencing used peripheral blood. The receptors shown here come from a man aged 35 to 55 with acute or convalescent COVID-19.

The chain is built from TRBV6-6 and TRBJ1-1, with unresolved D. The CDR3 sequence is 15 residues long. CDR1 is MNHNY and CDR2 is SVGAGI in the germline V gene (reference sequence). The V end was cut by 2 bases, the J end by 0 bases, with 10 bases between. The CDR3 bases are TGTGCCAGCAGTTACGACTCGTTGATGAACACTGAAGCTTTCTTT. Its protein product is CASSYDSLMNTEAFF.

The chain carries TRBV28 and TRBJ2-7; D may be TRBD2 (5 bases). The germline V and J ends were trimmed by 3 bases and 7 bases, with 16 bases remaining between them. The germline V gene encodes CDR1 MDHEN and CDR2 SYDVKM. This CDR3 has 14 amino acids. The CDR3 here is CASSLRGSVEEQYF. The CDR3 coding sequence is TGTGCCAGCAGTTTGAGAGGGAGCGTTGAAGAGCAGTACTTC.

This chain uses TRBV19 with TRBJ2-7; D gene ambiguous. The CDR3 totals 14 residues. The V gene lost 5 bases and the J gene lost 0 bases, with 11 bases spanning the gap. Germline CDR1 LNHDA, CDR2 SQIVND (reference sequence). The CDR3 region has the DNA TGTGCCAGTAGTGGCACAGCTCCCTCCTACGAGCAGTACTTC. Residues: CASSGTAPSYEQYF.

The V call is TRBV14, the J call TRBJ2-1; weak D call: TRBD1 (5 bases). V dropped 4 bases and J dropped 1 base, with 11 bases sitting between them. CDR1 is SGHDN and CDR2 is FVKESK in the germline V gene. The CDR3 runs to 15 residues. CDR3 in DNA: TGTGCCAGCAGCCCAGGGCCCGCGTCCTACAATGAGCAGTTCTTC. Amino acid sequence: CASSPGPASYNEQFF.

The chain has TRBV18 and TRBJ1-2; D might be TRBD1 (6 bases). Germline loops: CDR1 KGHSH, CDR2 LQKENI. Trimming pared 4 bases from V and 4 bases from J, leaving 19 bases between. CDR3 length: 16 residues. The CDR3 loop is CASSRDSQGDRYGYTF. The CDR3 DNA sequence: TGTGCCAGCTCACGCGATTCACAGGGAGACCGCTATGGCTACACCTTC. Drawing the rest from reference TRBV18 and TRBJ1-2, the complete variable domain is NAGVMQNPRHLVRRRGQEARLRCSPMKGHSHVYWYRQLPEEGLKFMVYLQKENIIDESGMPKERFSAEFPKEGPSILRIQQVVRGDSAAYFCASSRDSQGDRYGYTFGSGTRLTVV.